The rows below give T cell receptor beta chains drawn from one sample of a study of cytomegalovirus exposure and HLA in healthy donors. TCRdb's table, derived via immunoSEQ multiplex PCR, lists solely in-frame clones and lacks some. The sample records more than 80,000 clones, 78% being singletons. Material for sequencing was PBMCs. The receptors originated from a woman aged 40-49 years in good health and CMV-seropositive. Each CDR3 is given with its conserved first and last residue. Each record gives: clone size, D gene, J gene, V gene, CDR3 DNA, CDR3 protein. D genes are given only for firm matches. Size tells how often a clone was seen (once, few, many) or the class of an expanded clone, and some rows leave it out.

NA,NA,TRBJ1-2,TRBV7-9,TGTGCCAGCAGCGGATGGGGGGGGGCGCAAGGGTTTGGCTACACCTTC,CASSGWGGAQGFGYTF
NA,NA,TRBJ1-1,TRBV4-1,TGCGCCAGCAGCCAGGGACAAAGGGGCACTGAAGCTTTCTTT,CASSQGQRGTEAFF
NA,TRBD2,TRBJ2-5,TRBV5-1,TGCGCCAGCAGCTTTGGGACTATCGGTGAGACCCAGTACTTC,CASSFGTIGETQYF
NA,NA,TRBJ1-1,TRBV19,TGTGCCAGTAGTAATCGTTGGGGGCTGACTGAAGCTTTCTTT,CASSNRWGLTEAFF
NA,TRBD2,TRBJ2-1,TRBV27,TGTGCCAGCAGTTTATCGGGAGGGTTCAATGAGCAGTTCTTC,CASSLSGGFNEQFF
NA,TRBD2,TRBJ2-5,TRBV28,TGTGCCAGCAGTTCCCCCCCCGCAAGCGGGACCCAAGAGACCCAGTACTTC,CASSSPPASGTQETQYF
NA,NA,TRBJ2-2,TRBV18,TGTGCCAGCTCTCCTCCGGGTACCTACAACACCGGGGAGCTGTTTTTT,CASSPPGTYNTGELFF
NA,NA,TRBJ1-1,TRBV5-1,TGCGCCAGCAGCGTATACAGGGACACTGAAGCTTTCTTT,CASSVYRDTEAFF
NA,NA,TRBJ2-2,TRBV19,TGTGCCAGTAGACTATTCGGGAATACCGGGGAGCTGTTTTTT,CASRLFGNTGELFF
NA,TRBD2,TRBJ2-1,TRBV2,TGTGCCAGCAGGGGCAGACTAGCGGGGGACAATGAGCAGTTCTTC,CASRGRLAGDNEQFF
few,TRBD1,TRBJ2-7,TRBV25-1,TGTGCCAGCAGTCTCCCCGGGACAGCTTACGAGCAGTACTTC,CASSLPGTAYEQYF
NA,NA,TRBJ1-1,TRBV5-1,TGCGCCAGCAGCTTGACCTTGCGGGCCAGTGAAGCTTTCTTT,CASSLTLRASEAFF
NA,NA,TRBJ2-7,TRBV5-4,TGTGCCAGCAGCTTAAGCCGCGGAGCCTACGAGCAGTACTTC,CASSLSRGAYEQYF
NA,NA,TRBJ1-1,TRBV5-4,TGTGCCAGCAGCAATGGTGCGGGTGACATTGAAGCTTTCTTT,CASSNGAGDIEAFF
NA,TRBD1,TRBJ1-4,TRBV11-2,TGTGCCAGCAGCTTCCTCAGGGGGGTTAATGAAAAACTGTTTTTT,CASSFLRGVNEKLFF
once,TRBD2,TRBJ2-2,TRBV28,TGTGCCAGCAGAACCAGGGGACTGGTTAGCGGGAGGAACACCGGGGAGCTGTTTTTT,CASRTRGLVSGRNTGELFF
once,NA,TRBJ1-3,TRBV9,TGTGCCAGCAGCGAACAGACGCCTGGAAACACCATATATTTT,CASSEQTPGNTIYF
NA,NA,TRBJ2-7,TRBV27,TGTGCCAGCAGTCTGACTCCATATAGCGGACCGAGCTCCTACGAGCAGTACTTC,CASSLTPYSGPSSYEQYF
NA,NA,TRBJ2-7,TRBV27,TGTGCCAGCAGTTCTTGGGGCCCTTCTTCCTACGAGCAGTACTTC,CASSSWGPSSYEQYF
NA,TRBD1,TRBJ1-2,TRBV5-6,TGTGCCAGCAGCTGGTGGACAGGTTTGAACTATGGCTACACCTTC,CASSWWTGLNYGYTF
NA,TRBD1,TRBJ1-1,TRBV5-1,TGCGCCAGCAGCAATGCGGGACAGGGTGGCACTGAAGCTTTCTTT,CASSNAGQGGTEAFF
once,NA,TRBJ1-1,TRBV28,TGTGCCAGCAGTTTATTGGCCAGGGAGGGCACTGAAGCTTTCTTT,CASSLLAREGTEAFF
few,NA,TRBJ1-2,TRBV6-1,TGTGCCAGCAGTGAAGGGTACAGGGTAGGCTATGGCTACACCTTC,CASSEGYRVGYGYTF
NA,TRBD1,TRBJ1-2,TRBV7-9,TGTGCCAGCAGCTTAAACAGGGACAGGCTCCCCTATGGCTACACCTTC,CASSLNRDRLPYGYTF
NA,NA,TRBJ2-6,TRBV30,TGTGCCTGGAGTGGACCCCTGACTGGCTCTGGGGCCAACGTCCTGACTTTC,CAWSGPLTGSGANVLTF
NA,TRBD2,TRBJ2-7,TRBV6-5,TGTGCCAGCAGTTACTATAGCGGGAGCTACGAGCAGTACTTC,CASSYYSGSYEQYF
NA,NA,TRBJ1-4,TRBV28,TGTGCCAGCAGGCCTCCTGGGACACCAGGAAGGGAAAAACTGTTTTTT,CASRPPGTPGREKLFF
NA,TRBD2,TRBJ2-1,TRBV29-1,TGCAGCGTTGAATGGGGGACTAGCGGGAGAGAAGAGCAGTTCTTC,CSVEWGTSGREEQFF
NA,TRBD2,TRBJ2-5,TRBV27,TGTGCCAGCAGTTTATCCTCACCGGGACTAGAAGGCAGCGGGACCCAGTACTTC,CASSLSSPGLEGSGTQYF
NA,NA,TRBJ2-5,TRBV15,TGTGCCACCAGCAGGGAGGGGGCGATCCAAGAGACCCAGTACTTC,CATSREGAIQETQYF
NA,TRBD2,TRBJ2-3,TRBV5-1,TGCGCCAGCAGCCCGACTAGCTCGGGCACAGATACGCAGTATTTT,CASSPTSSGTDTQYF
once,NA,TRBJ2-7,TRBV28,TGTGCCAGCAGTTCCCAGGAGGGAAACTACGAGCAGTACTTC,CASSSQEGNYEQYF
few,TRBD1,TRBJ1-1,TRBV6-6,TGTGCCAGCAGTTCGGCACAGGGGGCCACTGAAGCTTTCTTT,CASSSAQGATEAFF
NA,TRBD1,TRBJ1-1,TRBV5-5,TGTGCCAGCAGCTTGGGACAGGGTTACGCTTTCTTT,CASSLGQGYAFF
NA,NA,TRBJ2-7,TRBV27,TGTGCCAGCAGTTTAAGGCATCCCCGGCAGGCCTACGAGCAGTACTTC,CASSLRHPRQAYEQYF
NA,NA,TRBJ2-1,TRBV20-1,TGCAGTGCGGAACAGGGAAATGAGCAGTTCTTC,CSAEQGNEQFF
NA,TRBD1,TRBJ2-7,TRBV7-2,TGTGCCAGCAGCTTAGGTGGGACAGGGATGAGAGAGCAGTACTTC,CASSLGGTGMREQYF
NA,NA,TRBJ1-2,TRBV5-6,TGTGCCAGCAGCTTGGTACGGGACTATGGCTACACCTTC,CASSLVRDYGYTF
NA,NA,TRBJ1-6,TRBV7-8,TGTGCCAGCAGCTTTAAGGGGAATTCACCCCTCCACTTT,CASSFKGNSPLHF
NA,NA,TRBJ2-7,TRBV30,TGTGCCTGGAGTAGAACCTTAATCTACGAGCAGTACTTC,CAWSRTLIYEQYF
NA,NA,TRBJ2-7,TRBV19,TGTGCCAGTAGTTGGGGGACAAGCCCCGAGCAGTACTTC,CASSWGTSPEQYF
NA,NA,TRBJ1-5,TRBV30,TGTGCCTGGTTCTTGTTTGGACTGAACAATCAGCCCCAGCATTTT,CAWFLFGLNNQPQHF
once,TRBD1,TRBJ2-2,TRBV28,TGTGCCAGCAGTCAAGATCAGGGGGCCGGGGAGCTGTTTTTT,CASSQDQGAGELFF
NA,NA,TRBJ2-7,TRBV11-2,TGTGCCAGCAGCCGCCCCGGCGGAATATACTACGAGCAGTACTTC,CASSRPGGIYYEQYF
NA,NA,TRBJ2-1,TRBV18,TGTGCCAGCTCACCAGCCGGAGGGAACAATGAGCAGTTCTTC,CASSPAGGNNEQFF
NA,TRBD1,TRBJ1-5,TRBV7-2,TGTGCCAGCAGCCCCGGGACAGGGACGAATCAGCCCCAGCATTTT,CASSPGTGTNQPQHF
NA,TRBD1,TRBJ1-5,TRBV5-1,TGCGCCAGCAGCCTGACAACAGGGGACGGTCAGCCCCAGCATTTT,CASSLTTGDGQPQHF